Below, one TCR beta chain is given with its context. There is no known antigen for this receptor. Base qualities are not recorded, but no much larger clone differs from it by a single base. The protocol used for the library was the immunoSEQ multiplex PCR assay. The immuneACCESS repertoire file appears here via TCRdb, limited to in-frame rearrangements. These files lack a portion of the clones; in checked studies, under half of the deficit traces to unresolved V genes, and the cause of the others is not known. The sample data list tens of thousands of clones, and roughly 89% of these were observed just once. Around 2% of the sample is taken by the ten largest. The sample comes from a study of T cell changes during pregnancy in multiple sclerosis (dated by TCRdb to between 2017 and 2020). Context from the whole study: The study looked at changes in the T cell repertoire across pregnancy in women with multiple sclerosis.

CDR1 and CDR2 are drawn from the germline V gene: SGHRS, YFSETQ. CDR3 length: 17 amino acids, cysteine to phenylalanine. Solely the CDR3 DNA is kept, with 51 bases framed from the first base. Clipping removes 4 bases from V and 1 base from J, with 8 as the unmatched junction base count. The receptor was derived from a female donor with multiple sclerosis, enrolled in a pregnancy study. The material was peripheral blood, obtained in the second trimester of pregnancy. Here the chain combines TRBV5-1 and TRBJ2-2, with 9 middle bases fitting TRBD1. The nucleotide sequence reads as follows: TGCGCCAGCAGCGCGATCCCGGGACAGGGGAACACCGGGGAGCTGTTTTTT. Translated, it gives CASSAIPGQGNTGELFF.